Here is one T cell receptor beta chain with its context. Germline loops: CDR1 KGHSH, CDR2 LQKENI. This CDR3 comprises 15 residues. Trimming took off 5 bases at V and 4 bases at J, with 18 bases between the two ends. Some clones are missing from TCRdb's copy, which holds only in-frame ones; the method was immunoSEQ multiplex PCR. The sample has tens of thousands of clones, under 90% seen once. The data are from a study of T cell changes during pregnancy in multiple sclerosis. The genes are TRBV18 and TRBJ2-7; D perhaps matches TRBD1 (6 bases). This sequence was found in a female donor with multiple sclerosis, enrolled in a pregnancy study. This sample comprised CD4+ T cells from peripheral blood mononuclear cells, obtained before pregnancy. CDR3 amino acids: CASSLIGGQSYEQYF. The DNA of the CDR3 is TGTGCCAGCTCATTAATAGGCGGACAGTCGTACGAGCAGTACTTC.